Each of the 27 T cell receptor beta chains below was sequenced from the same sample in a study of shared clonotypes between healthy human individuals. Only in-frame clones appear in the TCRdb table, and some are missing; sequencing was by immunoSEQ multiplex PCR. The table lists fewer than 600,000 clones, around 81% of them singletons. Sample: PBMCs. All receptors derive from a woman between 40 and 55 years old in good health. Some clones in this sample may be carry-over from other donors' samples.

This clone occurred many times. The chain couples TRBV9 to TRBJ2-3, with 8 bases aligning to TRBD2. The CDR3 runs to 15 residues. Looked up from germline, CDR1 is SGDLS and CDR2 is YYNGEE. V lost 3 bases and J lost 0; bases outside the gene matches: 3. Here the CDR3 DNA reads TGTGCCAGCAGCGAAGCGGGAGCTAGCACAGATACGCAGTATTTT. This gives the protein CASSEAGASTDTQYF.

To note about this clone: The same CDR3 also results from other DNA sequences found in this sample. The V call is TRBV7-6, the J call TRBJ1-6; D remains ambiguous. Per germline, CDR1 SGHVS and CDR2 FNYEAQ. The CDR3 is made up of 14 amino acids. V was shortened by 0 bases and J by 10 bases, with 10 bases between the two germline ends. CDR3 sequence reads: CASSLALRKSPLHF. DNA for the CDR3: TGTGCCAGCAGCTTAGCGCTAAGGAAGTCACCCCTCCACTTT.

This clone was seen only a few times. The rearrangement links TRBV14 to TRBJ2-7; a possible D gene is TRBD1 (6 bases). With 0 bases removed from V and 3 bases from J, the gap between germline ends came to 12 bases. Germline CDR1 SGHDN, CDR2 FVKESK. CDR3 size: 15 residues. As DNA, the CDR3 is TGTGCCAGCAGCCAAGAGGCAGGGGAGAACTACGAGCAGTACTTC. This translates into CASSQEAGENYEQYF.

CDR3 residues: CASSMGQIQETQYF. The CDR3 DNA sequence: TGTGCCAGTAGTATGGGACAGATCCAAGAGACCCAGTACTTC. J is TRBJ2-5 and V is TRBV19; 7 bases fit TRBD1. Trimming took 3 bases from V and 1 from J; bases not matched to a gene: 2. The CDR3 contains 14 residues. Germline V gives CDR1 LNHDA, CDR2 SQIVND (reference sequence).

The chain recombines TRBV5-5 with TRBJ2-7; possible D gene TRBD2, 5 bases. The V and J ends lost 3 bases and 2 bases respectively, with 15 bases between them. The CDR3 totals 15 residues. The germline gives CDR1 SGHKS, CDR2 YYEKEE (reference sequence). The CDR3 here is CASSSPGGLTYEQYF. CDR3 DNA: TGTGCCAGCAGCTCACCCGGTGGACTCACCTACGAGCAGTACTTC.

V gene TRBV5-1 combines with J gene TRBJ2-1; 10 bases match TRBD1. Germline loops: CDR1 SGHRS, CDR2 YFSETQ. V was pared by 5 bases and J by 6 bases, with 5 bases of the junction left unmatched. The CDR3 is made up of 14 amino acids. The CDR3 protein is CASSSGTGANEQFF. CDR3 bases: TGCGCCAGCAGTTCGGGGACAGGGGCCAATGAGCAGTTCTTC. The full variable domain, rest sourced from reference TRBV5-1 and TRBJ2-1, is KAGVTQTPRYLIKTRGQQVTLSCSPISGHRSVSWYQQTPGQGLQFLFEYFSETQRNKGNFPGRFSGRQFSNSRSEMNVSTLELGDSALYLCASSSGTGANEQFFGPGTRLTVL.

The chain couples TRBV5-4 to TRBJ2-7; possibly TRBD1 for D (6 bases). CDR1 and CDR2 from the germline V gene are SGHNT and YYREEE (reference sequence). This CDR3 has 15 amino acids. Trimming removed 0 bases from V and 2 bases from J, with 12 bases in between. For the CDR3, the DNA is TGTGCCAGCAGCTTGGAGTCCGGGACACCCTACGAGCAGTACTTC. Its translation: CASSLESGTPYEQYF.

Ten or more counts support this clone. J is TRBJ2-7 and V is TRBV14; tentative D call: TRBD2 (6 bases). Trimming stripped 4 bases from V and 5 bases from J, with 21 bases between. The CDR3 is 16 amino acids. CDR1 SGHDN and CDR2 FVKESK come from the germline V gene. CDR3 sequence reads: CASSPKGGGRTHEQYF. CDR3 nucleotide sequence: TGTGCCAGCAGCCCCAAGGGAGGAGGGAGAACCCACGAGCAGTACTTC.

This rearrangement joins TRBV27 to TRBJ2-2; 11 bases are a match to TRBD2. The germline V gene has CDR1 MNHEY and CDR2 SMNVEV (reference sequence). The CDR3 is made up of 12 amino acids. CDR3 in amino acids: CGSGRDTGELFF. The DNA of the CDR3 is TGTGGTAGCGGGAGGGATACCGGGGAGCTGTTTTTT.

The chain joins TRBV5-1 to TRBJ1-6; D not certain. Trimming cost V 0 bases and J 11 bases, with 12 bases left between them. This CDR3 is built from 14 residues. In germline, CDR1 is SGHRS, CDR2 YFSETQ. CDR3 amino acids: CASSLDQSNTPLHF. The CDR3 coding sequence is TGCGCCAGCAGCTTGGATCAGTCCAATACACCCCTCCACTTT.

This chain joins TRBV19 and TRBJ2-1, with 12 bases matching TRBD1. The CDR3 contains 17 residues. CDR1 and CDR2 (germline): LNHDA, SQIVND (reference sequence). The V gene end was trimmed by 4 bases and the J gene end by 7 bases; junction bases not matched to a gene: 11. CDR3 sequence (DNA): TGTGCCAGTAGTACTCGCCCCGGGACAGGGGGCAGGAATGAGCAGTTCTTC. This encodes CASSTRPGTGGRNEQFF. Filled out from reference TRBV19 and TRBJ2-1, the complete variable domain reads DGGITQSPKYLFRKEGQNVTLSCEQNLNHDAMYWYRQDPGQGLRLIYYSQIVNDFQKGDIAEGYSVSREKKESFPLTVTSAQKNPTAFYLCASSTRPGTGGRNEQFFGPGTRLTVL.

The rearrangement links TRBV30 to TRBJ2-1; 10 bases are shared with TRBD1. Germline V lookup: CDR1 GTSNPN, CDR2 SVGIG (reference sequence). The CDR3 length is 13 residues. CDR3 residues: CAQRDRGYNEQFF. CDR3 sequence (DNA): TGTGCACAACGGGACAGGGGATACAATGAGCAGTTCTTC.

Remarks on this clone: Germline is not matched at one junction end, which may reflect a read error. The V and J genes are TRBV7-7 and TRBJ2-2, with D hard to call. Germline CDR1 reads SSHAT; CDR2 reads FNYEAQ (reference sequence). This CDR3 region has 17 residues. CDR3: CASSLSGPSSIAGELFF. The DNA of the CDR3 is TGTGCTAGCAGCTTATCGGGCCCAAGTAGCATAGCCGGGGAGCTGTTTTTT.

CDR3: CASSHRGSGSAGETQYF. CDR3 in DNA: TGTGCCAGCAGCCACCGGGGTAGCGGGAGTGCGGGGGAGACCCAGTACTTC. J is TRBJ2-5 and V is TRBV13; 9 bases match TRBD2. Germline V lookup: CDR1 PRHDT, CDR2 FYEKMQ (reference sequence). The CDR3 covers 17 residues. V was pared by 5 bases and J by 5 bases, with 15 bases of the junction left unmatched. The whole variable domain, remainder taken from reference TRBV13 and TRBJ2-5, is AAGVIQSPRHLIKEKRETATLKCYPIPRHDTVYWYQQGPGQDPQFLISFYEKMQSDKGSIPDRFSAQQFSDYHSELNMSSLELGDSALYFCASSHRGSGSAGETQYFGPGTRLLVL.

This clone was observed a few times. The chain couples TRBV15 to TRBJ1-4; a possible D gene is TRBD1 (6 bases). CDR1 and CDR2 (germline): LNHNV, YYDKDF (reference sequence). This CDR3 has 14 amino acids. Trimming removed 6 bases at V and 8 bases at J, with 16 bases between. As DNA, the CDR3 is TGTGCCACCAGTCCACAGGGAGTTCGGGAAAAACTGTTTTTT. Translating gives CATSPQGVREKLFF.

This clone was seen only once. The V gene is TRBV10-3, the J gene TRBJ2-3; possible D gene TRBD2, 5 bases. The CDR3 has 14 residues. The ends were cut back, 2 bases at V and 5 bases at J, with 11 bases in the middle. Germline loops: CDR1 ENHRY, CDR2 SYGVKD. The CDR3: CAISEMREIDTQYF. CDR3 nucleotides: TGTGCCATCAGTGAGATGAGGGAGATAGATACGCAGTATTTT.

The J gene is TRBJ2-1, the V gene TRBV7-2, with 8 bases aligning to TRBD2. The trim removed 5 bases at V and 5 bases at J, leaving 8 bases unmatched. The CDR3 runs to 15 residues. Germline lookup yields CDR1 SGHTA and CDR2 FQGNSA. This chain's CDR3 is CASSPRLAGDNEQFF. The CDR3 DNA sequence: TGTGCCAGCAGCCCGCGGCTAGCGGGCGACAATGAGCAGTTCTTC.

There are a few counts of this clone. The rearrangement uses TRBV4-2 and TRBJ2-4; possibly TRBD1 for D (6 bases). The CDR3 consists of 18 residues. Germline V CDR1 and CDR2: LGHNA, YNFKEQ. The V gene lost 1 base and the J gene lost 0 bases, with 16 bases spanning the gap. The CDR3 here is CASSQVGGGGLAKNIQYF. The CDR3 bases are TGTGCCAGCAGCCAAGTAGGGGGTGGGGGTCTAGCCAAAAACATTCAGTACTTC.

V is TRBV27 and J is TRBJ2-3; 14 bases align to TRBD2. V gave up 2 bases and J gave up 5 bases; unmatched junction bases: 0. CDR1 and CDR2 from the germline V gene are MNHEY and SMNVEV (reference sequence). This CDR3 comprises 15 residues. The CDR3: CASSLGTSGRDTQYF. CDR3 in DNA: TGTGCCAGCAGTTTAGGGACTAGCGGGAGAGATACGCAGTATTTT.

Remarks on this clone: A far larger clone differs by one base, so this is likely a read error. The chain has TRBV7-2 and TRBJ1-5; D is possibly TRBD1 (6 bases). Trimming stripped 5 bases from V and 4 bases from J, with 9 bases between. Per germline, CDR1 SGHTA and CDR2 FQGNSA. The CDR3 covers 13 residues. CDR3 residues: CASSRQANQPQHF. The CDR3 region has the DNA TGTGCCAGCAGCCGACAGGCGAATCAGCCCCAGCATTTT.

The chain has TRBV19 and TRBJ2-7; unclear D gene. With 2 bases removed from V and 6 bases from J, the gap between germline ends came to 11 bases. The CDR3 runs 13 residues. Germline loops: CDR1 LNHDA, CDR2 SQIVND (reference sequence). CDR3 coding DNA: TGTGCCAGTAGTATAATGCCTCGCGGCGAGCAGTACTTC. Translation: CASSIMPRGEQYF.

CDR3 nucleotides: TGTGCCAGCACCGCCAACGTGTTAGCGGCCAATCAGTTCTTC. Translation gives CASTANVLAANQFF. The V call is TRBV28, the J call TRBJ2-1, with D possibly being TRBD2 (6 bases). The CDR3 is made up of 14 amino acids. Germline CDR1 reads MDHEN; CDR2 reads SYDVKM. V gave up 7 bases and J gave up 13 bases, with 23 bases separating them.

About this clone: A read error is the likely source, as a far larger clone sits one nucleotide away. The rearrangement joins TRBV28 to TRBJ1-1, with D possibly being TRBD1 (6 bases). The CDR3 covers 14 residues. Trimming shortened V by 5 bases and J by 4 bases, and 14 bases separated the two germline ends. Germline V gene sequence: CDR1 MDHEN, CDR2 SYDVKM. CDR3 DNA: TGTGCCAGCAGTGCCGGGACATCGAGCACTGAAGCTTTCTTT. This codes for CASSAGTSSTEAFF.

This chain links TRBV4-1 with TRBJ2-7; no clear D. Germline V gene data show CDR1 as MGHRA and CDR2 as YSYEKL. This CDR3 is 15 amino acids long. The V end was cut by 4 bases, the J end by 2 bases, with 15 bases between. The CDR3 sequence: CASSPYPTPTYEQYF. CDR3 sequence (DNA): TGCGCCAGCAGCCCTTACCCGACGCCCACCTACGAGCAGTACTTC.

The chain carries TRBV4-2 and TRBJ1-2; D is uncertain. The CDR3 has 16 amino acids. V gave up 2 bases and J gave up 0 bases, with 13 bases separating them. Per germline, CDR1 LGHNA and CDR2 YNFKEQ. The CDR3 here is CASSQLNPEANYGYTF. CDR3 sequence (DNA): TGTGCCAGCAGCCAACTAAACCCAGAAGCTAACTATGGCTACACCTTC.

The V and J genes are TRBV18 and TRBJ1-1, with D perhaps TRBD1 (5 bases). The CDR3 runs 14 residues. Germline-derived CDR1 and CDR2 are KGHSH and LQKENI. Between the trimmed V and J ends, which lost 3 bases and 0 bases, there was a span of 8 bases. The CDR3, as DNA: TGTGCCAGCTCACCTTCAGGGCTGAACACTGAAGCTTTCTTT. It specifies CASSPSGLNTEAFF.

V usage is TRBV6-4 and J usage is TRBJ1-5, with D possibly TRBD1 on 5 matching bases. Germline lookup yields CDR1 MRHNA and CDR2 SNTAGT. The germline V and J ends were trimmed by 7 bases and 3 bases, with 10 bases remaining between them. This CDR3 has 13 residues. The CDR3 coding sequence is TGTGCCAGCATAGACAGAAACAATCAGCCCCAGCATTTT. This sequence encodes CASIDRNNQPQHF.